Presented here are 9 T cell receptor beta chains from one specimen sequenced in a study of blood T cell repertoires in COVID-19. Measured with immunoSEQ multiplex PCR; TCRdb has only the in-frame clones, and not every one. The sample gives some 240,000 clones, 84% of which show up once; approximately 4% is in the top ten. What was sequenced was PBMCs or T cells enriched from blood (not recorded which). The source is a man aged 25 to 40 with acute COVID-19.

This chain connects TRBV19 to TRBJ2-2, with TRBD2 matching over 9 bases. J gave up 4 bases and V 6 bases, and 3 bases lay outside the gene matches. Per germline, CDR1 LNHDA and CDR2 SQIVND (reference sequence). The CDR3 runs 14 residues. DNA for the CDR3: TGTGCCAGTAGGGCGGGAGGGCGCACCGGGGAGCTGTTTTTT. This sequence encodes CASRAGGRTGELFF.

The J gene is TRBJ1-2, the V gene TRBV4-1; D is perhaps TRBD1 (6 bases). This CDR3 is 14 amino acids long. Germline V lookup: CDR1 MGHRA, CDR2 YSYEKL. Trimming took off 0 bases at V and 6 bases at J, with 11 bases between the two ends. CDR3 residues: CASSQDTGRHGYTF. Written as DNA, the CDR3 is TGCGCCAGCAGCCAAGATACAGGGCGGCATGGCTACACCTTC.

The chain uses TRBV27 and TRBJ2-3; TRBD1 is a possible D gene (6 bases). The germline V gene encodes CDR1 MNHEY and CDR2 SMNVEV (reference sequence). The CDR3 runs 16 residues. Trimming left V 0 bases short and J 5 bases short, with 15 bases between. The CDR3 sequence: CASSLSRQVRGDTQYF. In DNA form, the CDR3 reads TGTGCCAGCAGTTTATCCAGACAGGTGAGAGGAGATACGCAGTATTTT.

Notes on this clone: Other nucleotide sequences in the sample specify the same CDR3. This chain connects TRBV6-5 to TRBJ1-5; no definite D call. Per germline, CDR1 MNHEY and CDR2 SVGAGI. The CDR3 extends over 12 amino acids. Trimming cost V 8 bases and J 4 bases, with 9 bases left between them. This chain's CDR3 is CASLEGNQPQHF. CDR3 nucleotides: TGTGCCAGCTTAGAGGGAAATCAGCCCCAGCATTTT.

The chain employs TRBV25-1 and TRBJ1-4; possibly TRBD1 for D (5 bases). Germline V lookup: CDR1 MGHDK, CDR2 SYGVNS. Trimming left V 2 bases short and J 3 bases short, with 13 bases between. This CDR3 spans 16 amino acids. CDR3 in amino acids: CASSETGTSSNEKLFF. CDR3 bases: TGTGCCAGCAGTGAAACCGGGACTTCGTCTAATGAAAAACTGTTTTTT.

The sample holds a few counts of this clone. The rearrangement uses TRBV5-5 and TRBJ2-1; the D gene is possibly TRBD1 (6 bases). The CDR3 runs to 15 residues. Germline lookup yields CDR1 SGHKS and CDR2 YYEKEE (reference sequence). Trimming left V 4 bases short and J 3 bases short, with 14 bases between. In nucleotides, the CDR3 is TGTGCCAGCAGCGGGGGCAGTCCCATCTACAATGAGCAGTTCTTC. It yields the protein CASSGGSPIYNEQFF.

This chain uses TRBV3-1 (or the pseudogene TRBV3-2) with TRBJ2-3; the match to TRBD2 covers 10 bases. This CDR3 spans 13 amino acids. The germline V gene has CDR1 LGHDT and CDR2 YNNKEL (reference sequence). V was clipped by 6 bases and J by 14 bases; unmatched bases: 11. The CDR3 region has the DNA TGTGCCAGCAGTCCACGGACTAGCGGAGGGGGGTATTTT. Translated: CASSPRTSGGGYF.

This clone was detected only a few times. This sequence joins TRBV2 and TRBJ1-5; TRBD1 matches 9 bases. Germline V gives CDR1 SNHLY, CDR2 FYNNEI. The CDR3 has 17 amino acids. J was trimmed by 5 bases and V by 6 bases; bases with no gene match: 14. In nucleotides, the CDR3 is TGTGCCAGCAGGAACGGTCTAGGACAGGGGCTACATCAGCCCCAGCATTTT. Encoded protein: CASRNGLGQGLHQPQHF.

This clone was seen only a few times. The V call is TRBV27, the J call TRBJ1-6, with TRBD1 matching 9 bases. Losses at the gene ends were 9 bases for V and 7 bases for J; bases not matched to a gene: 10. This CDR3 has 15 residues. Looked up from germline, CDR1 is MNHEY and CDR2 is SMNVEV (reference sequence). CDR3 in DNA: TGTGCCAGGATTCGGACAGGGGTCGAGAATTCACCCCTCCACTTT. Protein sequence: CARIRTGVENSPLHF.